Listed here are 26 T cell receptor beta chains from one sample, sequenced in a study of early T cells in non-severe SARS-CoV-2 infection. MiXCR was run by TCRdb on the 5' RACE reads, yielding one entry per CDR3 protein. The sample holds 95,000 to 150,000 distinct CDR3 sequences, just under 15% seen once. The material sequenced was whole blood. The source is an adult who was a healthcare worker with PCR-confirmed SARS-CoV-2 infection or an uninfected control (not recorded which).

This clonotype was counted between two and nine times. J is TRBJ2-3 and V is TRBV15, with D perhaps TRBD1 (6 bases). The CDR3 extends over 15 amino acids. V was pared by 2 bases and J by 6 bases, with 15 bases between. In germline, CDR1 is LNHNV, CDR2 YYDKDF (reference sequence). CDR3 sequence reads: CATSRPGTRQDTQYF. The CDR3 DNA follows: TGTGCCACCAGCAGACCCGGGACACGCCAGGATACGCAGTATTTT.

This clonotype was seen a few times. The CDR3 DNA follows: TGTGCCAGCACCAGGGAAAACCGTGGAAACACCATATATTTT. It codes for CASTRENRGNTIYF. The chain carries TRBV2 and TRBJ1-3, with D possibly being TRBD1 (5 bases). Trimming shortened V by 7 bases and J by 3 bases, and 13 bases separated the two germline ends. The CDR3 extends over 14 amino acids. CDR1 and CDR2 (germline): SNHLY, FYNNEI.

This clonotype was counted between two and nine times. The V call is TRBV5-1, the J call TRBJ1-5; D gene unclear. In germline, CDR1 is SGHRS, CDR2 YFSETQ. V was trimmed by 0 bases and J by 0 bases, leaving 10 bases between them. This CDR3 has 16 residues. The CDR3 nucleotides read TGCGCCAGCAGCTTGGCCGGTCCTTATAGCAATCAGCCCCAGCATTTT. This sequence encodes CASSLAGPYSNQPQHF.

This sequence joins TRBV7-9 and TRBJ2-5; 7 bases are a match to TRBD2. J gave up 2 bases and V 4 bases, and 1 base lay outside the gene matches. Germline V gene sequence: CDR1 SEHNR, CDR2 FQNEAQ (reference sequence). The CDR3 covers 13 residues. The CDR3 region has the DNA TGTGCCAGCAGCTCTAGCGGACAAGAGACCCAGTACTTC. This gives the protein CASSSSGQETQYF. Supplemented by reference TRBV7-9 and TRBJ2-5, the full variable domain reads DTGVSQNPRHKITKRGQNVTFRCDPISEHNRLYWYRQTLGQGPEFLTYFQNEAQLEKSRLLSDRFSAERPKGSFSTLEIQRTEQGDSAMYLCASSSSGQETQYFGPGTRLLVL.

As regards this clonotype: The junction shows a germline mismatch at one end, possibly a read error. The V gene is TRBV6-2 or TRBV6-3, the J gene TRBJ1-2; TRBD1 might be the D (6 bases). The CDR3 totals 16 residues. In germline, CDR1 is MNHEY, CDR2 SVGEGT. The CDR3 DNA reads as TGTGTCAGCAGTTTTCCCCCCGGACAGTTCAAGGGGGGCTACACCTTC. This encodes CVSSFPPGQFKGGYTF.

J is TRBJ1-1 and V is TRBV30; unclear D gene. The CDR3 length is 13 residues. Germline V gene data show CDR1 as GTSNPN and CDR2 as SVGIG (reference sequence). The V gene lost 6 bases and the J gene lost 1 base, with 12 bases spanning the gap. This chain's CDR3 is CACPDGQNTEAFF. The CDR3 nucleotides read TGTGCCTGTCCAGACGGTCAGAACACTGAAGCTTTCTTT. Using reference TRBV30 and TRBJ1-1 for the parts outside the CDR3, the full variable domain is SQTIHQWPATLVQPVGSPLSLECTVEGTSNPNLYWYRQAAGRGLQLLFYSVGIGQISSEVPQNLSASRPQDRQFILSSKKLLLSDSGFYLCACPDGQNTEAFFGQGTRLTVV.

V is TRBV2 and J is TRBJ1-2; 7 bases align to TRBD1. The junction had 4 bases not matched to a gene; V was cut back by 8 bases and J by 1 base. The CDR3 runs to 13 residues. Germline V gene lookup returns CDR1 SNHLY and CDR2 FYNNEI. The CDR3 loop reads CASGTDFNYGYTF. CDR3 bases: TGTGCCAGCGGGACAGATTTTAACTATGGCTACACCTTC.

Details on this clonotype: One junction end does not reproduce the germline sequence, and a read error may be involved. The chain is built from TRBV3-1 and TRBJ2-7; 7 nucleotides align to TRBD1. CDR1 and CDR2 from the germline V gene are LGHDT and YNNKEL (reference sequence). This CDR3 spans 14 amino acids. In nucleotides, the CDR3 is TGTGCCACGCCATGGCGAGGACAGGTTGGAAGGGCCGATTTC. It codes for CATPWRGQVGRADF.

CDR3 DNA sequence: TGTGCCAGCTCACCACCGGAACTAGCGGGGGGTGGTGAGCAGTTCTTC. This encodes CASSPPELAGGGEQFF. The chain carries TRBV18 and TRBJ2-1; 12 bases are shared with TRBD2. After removal of 0 bases from V and 9 bases from J, the junction contained 6 bases not matched to a gene. CDR1 and CDR2 (germline): KGHSH, LQKENI. This CDR3 contains 16 residues.

This clonotype turned up a few times. The chain employs TRBV7-2 and TRBJ1-1, with a possible D match to TRBD1 (5 bases). In germline, CDR1 is SGHTA, CDR2 FQGNSA. The CDR3 totals 13 residues. V dropped 0 bases and J dropped 5 bases, with 7 bases sitting between them. This CDR3 reads CASSLAGVTEAFF. Here the CDR3 DNA reads TGTGCCAGCAGCTTAGCAGGGGTAACTGAAGCTTTCTTT.

This clonotype came up a few times. The genes are TRBV12-3 or TRBV12-4 and TRBJ2-1; D unclear. The CDR3 sequence is 11 residues long. V lost 3 bases, J lost 6 bases, and 3 bases lay in between. CDR3 protein: CASSFPNEQFF. The CDR3 nucleotides read TGTGCCAGCAGTTTTCCCAATGAGCAGTTCTTC.

This clonotype was counted only a few times. The chain links TRBV29-1 to TRBJ1-1; D remains unclear. CDR3 length equals 12 residues. CDR1 SQVTM and CDR2 ANQGSEA come from the germline V gene. V dropped 4 bases and J dropped 0 bases, with 6 bases sitting between them. The CDR3 loop reads CSVVALNTEAFF. The CDR3 region has the DNA TGCAGCGTTGTCGCCCTGAACACTGAAGCTTTCTTT.

This clonotype was seen many times. The genes are TRBV6-1 and TRBJ2-7; 7 positions match TRBD1. V was pared by 6 bases and J by 3 bases, with 11 bases of the junction left unmatched. The germline V gene has CDR1 MNHNS and CDR2 SASEGT. This CDR3 spans 15 amino acids. The CDR3 bases are TGTGCCAGCAGAAAAACCACAGGGGCCGGCTACGAGCAGTACTTC. Translated, it gives CASRKTTGAGYEQYF.

The chain couples TRBV19 to TRBJ2-2; D is unresolved. Between the trimmed V and J ends, which lost 8 bases and 0 bases, there was a span of 16 bases. The germline gives CDR1 LNHDA, CDR2 SQIVND (reference sequence). This CDR3 is built from 16 residues. The CDR3 here is CASRTGRNANTGELFF. The CDR3 DNA reads as TGTGCCAGTCGAACCGGACGCAACGCGAACACCGGGGAGCTGTTTTTT. Based on the CDR3 plus reference TRBV19 and TRBJ2-2, the full variable domain is DGGITQSPKYLFRKEGQNVTLSCEQNLNHDAMYWYRQDPGQGLRLIYYSQIVNDFQKGDIAEGYSVSREKKESFPLTVTSAQKNPTAFYLCASRTGRNANTGELFFGEGSRLTVL.

V usage is TRBV9 and J usage is TRBJ1-6; no firm D call. This CDR3 is 16 amino acids long. V was pared by 4 bases and J by 0 bases, with 11 bases between. Germline CDR1 is SGDLS and CDR2 is YYNGEE. DNA for the CDR3: TGTGCCAGCAGCCCAAGTATAGACTCCTATAATTCACCCCTCCACTTT. Translating gives CASSPSIDSYNSPLHF.

The rearrangement joins TRBV19 to TRBJ2-2, with D possibly being TRBD1 or TRBD2 (5 bases each). The germline V gene has CDR1 LNHDA and CDR2 SQIVND (reference sequence). Deletions cut 0 bases from V and 8 bases from J, with 10 bases between. This CDR3 contains 14 residues. In nucleotides, the CDR3 is TGTGCCAGTAGTATAGAATCAGGGACGGGGGAGCTGTTTTTT. This gives the protein CASSIESGTGELFF.

The chain is built from TRBV9 and TRBJ1-4; TRBD1 matches at 7 bases. The CDR3 extends over 15 amino acids. Trimming at V came to 4 bases and at J to 5 bases, leaving 8 bases not matched to a gene. Germline V lookup: CDR1 SGDLS, CDR2 YYNGEE. CDR3 nucleotide sequence: TGTGCCAGCAGCATTACGGGACAGCCCAATGAAAAACTGTTTTTT. Protein: CASSITGQPNEKLFF.

In its sample, this clonotype was seen many times. V and J are TRBV3-1 and TRBJ1-5; D gene unclear. Germline CDR1 LGHDT, CDR2 YNNKEL (reference sequence). The CDR3 is 12 amino acids. V gave up 5 bases and J gave up 5 bases, with 7 bases separating them. CDR3 region: CASSSGHQPQHF. The CDR3 DNA is TGTGCCAGCAGCTCCGGCCATCAGCCCCAGCATTTT.

This clonotype was counted many times. V and J are TRBV3-1 and TRBJ2-3; D remains ambiguous. CDR3 length equals 12 residues. CDR1 and CDR2 (germline): LGHDT, YNNKEL (reference sequence). Trimming took 3 bases from V and 3 from J, leaving 4 bases between them. For the CDR3, the DNA is TGTGCCAGCAGCCACCGTACAGATACGCAGTATTTT. Protein: CASSHRTDTQYF.

This clonotype has just a few counts. The rearrangement uses TRBV19 and TRBJ2-2; perhaps D is TRBD1 or TRBD2 (6 bases each). In germline, CDR1 is LNHDA, CDR2 SQIVND (reference sequence). This CDR3 is 15 amino acids long. V was clipped by 6 bases and J by 2 bases, with 13 bases between them. CDR3 DNA sequence: TGTGCCAGTAGAGGGGCCGGGGGCAACACCGGGGAGCTGTTTTTT. Amino acids: CASRGAGGNTGELFF.

The CDR3 is CASSVGGGGATDTQYF. CDR3 coding DNA: TGTGCCAGCAGCGTAGGAGGAGGGGGCGCGACAGATACGCAGTATTTT. The chain links TRBV9 to TRBJ2-3, with D perhaps TRBD1 (7 bases). The V end was cut by 0 bases, the J end by 3 bases, with 14 bases between. Germline V lookup: CDR1 SGDLS, CDR2 YYNGEE. The CDR3 totals 16 residues.

Worth noting for this clonotype: Since a much larger clone is just one base distant, this may be a read error. The V and J genes are TRBV11-3 and TRBJ2-7; D possibly corresponds to TRBD2 (7 bases). The ends were cut back, 5 bases at V and 5 bases at J, with 19 bases in the middle. Germline CDR1 SGHNT, CDR2 YENEEA. The CDR3 is 15 residues long. For the CDR3, the DNA is TGTGCCAGCAGCCCCCGGGGGGCCGGGGAAAACGAGCAGTACTTC. The encoded protein is CASSPRGAGENEQYF.

The chain has TRBV19 and TRBJ1-4; the D is unclear. The CDR3 sequence is 13 residues long. V lost 7 bases and J lost 4, with 10 bases in between. Germline lookup yields CDR1 LNHDA and CDR2 SQIVND (reference sequence). The CDR3: CASTPPDNEKLFF. CDR3 sequence (DNA): TGTGCCAGTACTCCCCCCGATAATGAAAAACTGTTTTTT. Full variable domain (missing parts from reference TRBV19 and TRBJ1-4): DGGITQSPKYLFRKEGQNVTLSCEQNLNHDAMYWYRQDPGQGLRLIYYSQIVNDFQKGDIAEGYSVSREKKESFPLTVTSAQKNPTAFYLCASTPPDNEKLFFGSGTQLSVL.

V is TRBV3-1 and J is TRBJ1-4, with 8 nucleotides matching TRBD1. J was trimmed by 7 bases and V by 1 base; bases with no gene match: 2. The CDR3 is 14 residues long. CDR1 and CDR2 from the germline V gene are LGHDT and YNNKEL (reference sequence). CDR3 in DNA: TGTGCCAGCAGCCAAGGGGACAGGCCTGAAAAACTGTTTTTT. It is translated as CASSQGDRPEKLFF.

This clonotype has just a few counts. V usage is TRBV3-1 and J usage is TRBJ1-3; D not certain. The CDR3 is 14 amino acids. Trimming shortened V by 4 bases and J by 2 bases, and 9 bases separated the two germline ends. Per germline, CDR1 LGHDT and CDR2 YNNKEL (reference sequence). In DNA form, the CDR3 reads TGTGCCAGCAGCCCGGAAACTCCTGGAAACACCATATATTTT. Translated, it gives CASSPETPGNTIYF.

The gene calls are TRBV3-1 and TRBJ2-7; 7 nucleotides agree with TRBD1. Trimming at V came to 4 bases and at J to 3 bases, leaving 6 bases not matched to a gene. This CDR3 has 14 residues. In germline, CDR1 is LGHDT, CDR2 YNNKEL (reference sequence). The CDR3, as DNA: TGTGCCAGCAGCCCGGGACAGAGAATCTACGAGCAGTACTTC. It is translated as CASSPGQRIYEQYF.